This TCR beta chain was identified in a study of CD8 T cells in ankylosing spondylitis. Study conclusions and caveats: Some motif variants were previously reported in reactive arthritis synovial fluid and blood.

Losses at the gene ends were 0 bases for V and 9 bases for J; bases not matched to a gene: 14. Germline CDR1 reads LGHNA; CDR2 reads YSLEER. The CDR3 extends over 18 amino acids. This clonotype was seen more than once but under ten times. The antigen is undetermined. Scientists made TCR beta libraries using quantitative 5'-RACE with molecular barcodes. TCRdb reprocessed the 5' RACE reads with MiXCR, giving one entry per CDR3 protein. This table has 250,000 to 400,000 distinct CDR3 sequences, more than 9% appearing once. The source is a female donor with ankylosing spondylitis or in good health (not recorded which). The genes are TRBV4-3 and TRBJ2-1; 10 nucleotides agree with TRBD2. The specimen sequenced was blood, either unsorted or a sorted T cell fraction (not recorded which). In DNA form, the CDR3 reads TGCGCCAGCAGCCAAGAAGGTCCGGCTAGCGGGGGATTGATTGAGCAGTTCTTC. Protein product: CASSQEGPASGGLIEQFF.